This T cell receptor beta chain was profiled in a study of cytomegalovirus exposure and HLA in healthy donors. Study results and limitations: A later analysis by the authors found several of the most significant clusters apparently linked to common viral pathogens. Later analysis associated a missense DCLRE1C variant with TCR beta V- and J-gene trimming. The majority of CMV-associated TCR beta chains were reported as apparently HLA-restricted in a later analysis.

In regard to this clone: What it binds is not known.

13 Jbeta primers and 60 Vbeta primers were used for the PCR. The method was immunoSEQ multiplex PCR; TCRdb's version includes in-frame clones alone and lacks a portion of them. The table has some 180,000 clones, roughly 80% seen once. With 9 bases clipped from V and 0 bases from J, the junction kept 2 bases outside the gene matches. This CDR3 spans 15 amino acids. Germline CDR1 is SEHNR and CDR2 is FQNEAQ (reference sequence). This TCR was sampled from a girl between 5 and 17 years old in good health and CMV-seropositive. The J gene is TRBJ2-1, the V gene TRBV7-9; 13 nucleotides align to TRBD2. Sequencing was done on a sample of PBMCs. This chain's CDR3 is CASGTSGVSYNEQFF. The CDR3 region has the DNA TGTGCCAGTGGGACTAGCGGGGTCTCCTACAATGAGCAGTTCTTC.